The 5 T cell receptor beta chains in this list originate from one sample, sequenced in a study of blood T cell repertoires in COVID-19. TCRdb's table, derived via immunoSEQ multiplex PCR, lists solely in-frame clones and lacks some. The sample contains roughly 120,000 clones, over 75% of which appear only once. Input material: peripheral blood. Receptor source: a man aged 55 to 69 with acute or convalescent COVID-19.

V usage is TRBV3-1 (or the pseudogene TRBV3-2) and J usage is TRBJ2-5; D uncertain. Trimming removed 4 bases from V and 0 bases from J, with 12 bases in between. The CDR3 extends over 15 amino acids. Per germline, CDR1 LGHDT and CDR2 YNNKEL (reference sequence). The CDR3 spells CASSLLGGNQETQYF. CDR3 DNA: TGTGCCAGCAGCCTCCTTGGCGGAAACCAAGAGACCCAGTACTTC.

The rearrangement links TRBV16 to TRBJ2-2; weak D call: TRBD1 (6 bases). Germline CDR1 reads KGHSY; CDR2 reads FQNENV. The CDR3 is 15 residues long. V shed 2 bases and J shed 1 base, with 8 bases lying between them. CDR3 coding DNA: TGTGCCAGCAGCCAAGAGACAGGGAACACCGGGGAGCTGTTTTTT. Protein sequence: CASSQETGNTGELFF.

The chain couples TRBV9 to TRBJ1-4; possible D gene TRBD1, 6 bases. Per the germline V gene, CDR1 is SGDLS and CDR2 is YYNGEE. The CDR3 consists of 16 residues. V was trimmed by 3 bases and J by 1 base, leaving 13 bases between them. CDR3 region: CASSGGGGKTNEKLFF. DNA of the CDR3: TGTGCCAGCAGCGGGGGAGGGGGAAAAACTAATGAAAAACTGTTTTTT.

The chain combines TRBV6-2 or TRBV6-3 with TRBJ2-1; possible D gene TRBD2, 6 bases. The ends were cut back, 2 bases at V and 3 bases at J, with 11 bases in the middle. Germline-derived CDR1 and CDR2 are MNHEY and SVGEGT. The CDR3 spans 15 residues. CDR3 in DNA: TGTGCCAGCAGTTACGGCGGGACCCTCTACAATGAGCAGTTCTTC. It codes for CASSYGGTLYNEQFF.

The rearrangement uses TRBV7-7 and TRBJ2-5, with 11 nucleotides matching TRBD2. CDR3 length: 15 residues. Losses at the gene ends were 1 base for V and 2 bases for J; bases not matched to a gene: 0. CDR1 SSHAT and CDR2 FNYEAQ come from the germline V gene (reference sequence). CDR3 in DNA: TGTGCCAGCAGCTTAGGACTAGCGGGGCAAGAGACCCAGTACTTC. Protein product: CASSLGLAGQETQYF.